Shown below are 13 T cell receptor beta chains from a single sample sequenced in a study of T cell repertoires in cytomegalovirus infection. TCRdb reanalysed the reads using MiXCR and keeps one entry per CDR3 protein. The data contain about 46,000 distinct CDR3 sequences, roughly 18% of them seen just once; the ten biggest clones take up roughly 50%. No antigen is known for these receptors. The starting material was CD8+ T cells from cultured PBMCs, obtained from culture after CMV antigen stimulation. The receptor set was obtained from a human donor in good health (CMV status not recorded). Some clones in this sample may be carry-over from other donors' samples.

This clonotype has at least ten counts. The rearrangement joins TRBV20-1 to TRBJ2-1, with TRBD1 matching over 9 bases. From germline, CDR1 is DFQATT and CDR2 SNEGSKA (reference sequence). Trimming at V came to 1 base and at J to 3 bases, leaving 4 bases not matched to a gene. There are 15 residues in the CDR3. CDR3 DNA: TGCAGTGCTAGAGGGGACAGGGCTCTCTACAATGAGCAGTTCTTC. Its protein is CSARGDRALYNEQFF.

The sample holds many counts of this clonotype. The chain couples TRBV28 to TRBJ2-7; D is ambiguous. Germline values: CDR1 MDHEN, CDR2 SYDVKM. CDR3 size: 14 residues. V shed 5 bases and J shed 6 bases, with 17 bases lying between them. CDR3 region: CASSARPQRSEQYF. In DNA form, the CDR3 reads TGTGCCAGCAGTGCCCGGCCCCAACGTTCCGAGCAGTACTTC.

This clonotype has ten or more counts. The chain recombines TRBV7-8 with TRBJ2-3, with 7 bases aligning to TRBD1. Germline assignment: CDR1 SGHVS and CDR2 FQNEAQ. V trimming: 5 bases; J trimming: 9 bases; junction bases outside the gene matches: 8. The CDR3 runs 13 residues. CDR3: CASSPPPGQTQYF. CDR3 coding DNA: TGTGCCAGCAGCCCACCCCCGGGACAGACGCAGTATTTT.

This clonotype was seen a handful of times. V is TRBV4-3 and J is TRBJ2-2; possibly TRBD1 for D (5 bases). CDR3 size: 14 residues. Germline CDR1 LGHNA, CDR2 YSLEER. V was trimmed by 1 base and J by 6 bases, leaving 9 bases between them. This chain's CDR3 is CASSQGRDPGELFF. CDR3 nucleotides: TGCGCCAGCAGCCAAGGCAGGGATCCCGGGGAGCTGTTTTTT.

A remark on this clonotype: The junction and the germline gene differ at one end; a read error may be behind it. V gene TRBV6-1 combines with J gene TRBJ1-2; D is unclear. Germline V lookup: CDR1 MNHNS, CDR2 SASEGT. The CDR3 runs to 13 residues. This CDR3 is CASSEGVVYVYTF. DNA of the CDR3: TGTGCCAGCAGTGAAGGAGTAGTCTATGTCTACACCTTC.

The chain recombines TRBV20-1 with TRBJ1-6, with D uncertain. V lost 6 bases and J lost 6, with 15 bases in between. The length of the CDR3 is 14 residues. Germline V gene data show CDR1 as DFQATT and CDR2 as SNEGSKA (reference sequence). CDR3 nucleotide sequence: TGCAGTGCAGCGGACCACTTCGGTAATTCACCCCTCCACTTT. Encoded protein: CSAADHFGNSPLHF.

The chain recombines TRBV20-1 with TRBJ1-5; D may be TRBD1 (6 bases). V lost 5 bases and J lost 1, with 15 bases in between. The V gene's germline CDR1 is DFQATT and CDR2 SNEGSKA (reference sequence). This CDR3 contains 15 residues. The CDR3: CSAAIVQGSNQPQHF. In DNA, the CDR3 is TGCAGTGCTGCAATAGTTCAGGGGAGCAATCAGCCCCAGCATTTT.

V and J are TRBV11-2 and TRBJ2-7; possible D gene TRBD1, 6 bases. The CDR3 runs 14 residues. V shed 5 bases and J shed 5 bases, with 16 bases lying between them. CDR1 and CDR2 (germline): SGHAT, FQNNGV. CDR3 in DNA: TGTGCCAGCAGCGCCCCCGGGACACCCGACGAGCAGTACTTC. Amino acid sequence: CASSAPGTPDEQYF.

The chain carries TRBV5-6 and TRBJ2-2; perhaps D is TRBD1 or TRBD2 (5 bases each). The CDR3 has 13 residues. Germline V gene sequence: CDR1 SGHDT, CDR2 YYEEEE. V dropped 3 bases and J dropped 6 bases, with 9 bases sitting between them. The CDR3 DNA reads as TGTGCCAGCAGCTGGGTGGGGGCCGGGGAGCTGTTTTTT. It encodes CASSWVGAGELFF.

This clonotype was observed a handful of times. The chain combines TRBV12-3 or TRBV12-4 with TRBJ2-7; 10 nucleotides align to TRBD1. V was pared by 6 bases and J by 3 bases, with 5 bases of the junction left unmatched. The CDR3 length is 14 residues. CDR3 DNA: TGTGCCAGCAGCACCGGGACAGGGGACTACGAGCAGTACTTC. Protein product: CASSTGTGDYEQYF.

This clonotype was counted ten times or more. This sequence joins TRBV7-9 and TRBJ2-3, with D uncertain. The germline CDR1 and CDR2 sequences are SEHNR and FQNEAQ (reference sequence). Trimming removed 4 bases from V and 0 bases from J, with 11 bases in between. The CDR3 sequence is 15 residues long. The CDR3 spells CASSSNPVSTDTQYF. CDR3 DNA sequence: TGTGCCAGCAGCTCCAATCCCGTTAGCACAGATACGCAGTATTTT.

The gene calls are TRBV28 and TRBJ1-1, with D possibly being TRBD1 (6 bases). CDR3 length: 14 amino acids. The V and J ends lost 4 bases and 2 bases respectively, with 11 bases between them. Germline V gives CDR1 MDHEN, CDR2 SYDVKM. CDR3 coding DNA: TGTGCCAGCAGTTCCCCCGGGACAAACACTGAAGCTTTCTTT. This sequence encodes CASSSPGTNTEAFF.

A few counts support this clonotype. The chain couples TRBV11-3 to TRBJ2-1; 9 nucleotides align to TRBD2. Germline V gives CDR1 SGHNT, CDR2 YENEEA. The V and J ends lost 3 bases and 10 bases, in that order; junction bases with no gene match: 13. This CDR3 contains 16 residues. The CDR3 nucleotides read TGTGCCAGCAGCTTCTCTAGCGGGGCTGGATCTGGAGAGCAGTTCTTC. Translating gives CASSFSSGAGSGEQFF.